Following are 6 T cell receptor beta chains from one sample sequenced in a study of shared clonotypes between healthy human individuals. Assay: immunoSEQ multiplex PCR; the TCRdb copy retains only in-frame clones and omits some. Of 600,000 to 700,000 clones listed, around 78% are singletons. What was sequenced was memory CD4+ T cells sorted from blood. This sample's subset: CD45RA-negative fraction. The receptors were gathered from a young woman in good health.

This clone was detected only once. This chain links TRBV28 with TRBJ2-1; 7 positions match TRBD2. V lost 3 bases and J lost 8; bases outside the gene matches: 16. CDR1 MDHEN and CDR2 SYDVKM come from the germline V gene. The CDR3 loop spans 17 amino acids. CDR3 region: CASSFIFWGGGQDEQFF. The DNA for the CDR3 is TGTGCCAGCAGTTTTATTTTTTGGGGGGGAGGGCAGGATGAGCAGTTCTTC.

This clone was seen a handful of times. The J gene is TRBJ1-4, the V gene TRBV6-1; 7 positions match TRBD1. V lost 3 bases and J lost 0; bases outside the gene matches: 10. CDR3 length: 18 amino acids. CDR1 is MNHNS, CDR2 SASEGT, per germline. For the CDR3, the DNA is TGTGCCAGCAGTGAGACGACAGGGCGAGTTGCAACTAATGAAAAACTGTTTTTT. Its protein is CASSETTGRVATNEKLFF.

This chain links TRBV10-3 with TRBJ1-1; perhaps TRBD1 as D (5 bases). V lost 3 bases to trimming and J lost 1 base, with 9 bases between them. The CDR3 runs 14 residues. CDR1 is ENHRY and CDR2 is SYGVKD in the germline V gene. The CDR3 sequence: CAISEKGTNTEAFF. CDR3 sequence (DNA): TGTGCCATCAGTGAAAAGGGGACGAACACTGAAGCTTTCTTT.

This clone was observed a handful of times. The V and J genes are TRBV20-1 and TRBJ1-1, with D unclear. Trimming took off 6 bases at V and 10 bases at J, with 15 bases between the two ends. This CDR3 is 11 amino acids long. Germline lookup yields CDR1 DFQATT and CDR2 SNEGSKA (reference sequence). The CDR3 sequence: CSADTEWSAFF. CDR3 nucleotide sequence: TGCAGTGCAGACACGGAGTGGTCAGCTTTCTTT.

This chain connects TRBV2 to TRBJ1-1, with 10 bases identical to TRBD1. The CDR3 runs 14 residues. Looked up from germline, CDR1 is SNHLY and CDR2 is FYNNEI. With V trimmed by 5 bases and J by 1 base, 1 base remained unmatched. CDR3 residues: CASSRDRGNTEAFF. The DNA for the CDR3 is TGTGCCAGCAGTAGGGACAGGGGGAACACTGAAGCTTTCTTT. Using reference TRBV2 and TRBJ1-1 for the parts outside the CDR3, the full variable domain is EPEVTQTPSHQVTQMGQEVILRCVPISNHLYFYWYRQILGQKVEFLVSFYNNEISEKSEIFDDQFSVERPDGSNFTLKIRSTKLEDSAMYFCASSRDRGNTEAFFGQGTRLTVV.

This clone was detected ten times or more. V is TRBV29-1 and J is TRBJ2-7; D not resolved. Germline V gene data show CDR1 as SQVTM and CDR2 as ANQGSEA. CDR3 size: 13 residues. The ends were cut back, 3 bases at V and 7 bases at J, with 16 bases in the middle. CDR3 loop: CSVDVKGTTEQYF. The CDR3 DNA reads TGCAGCGTTGATGTAAAGGGAACGACGGAGCAGTACTTC.